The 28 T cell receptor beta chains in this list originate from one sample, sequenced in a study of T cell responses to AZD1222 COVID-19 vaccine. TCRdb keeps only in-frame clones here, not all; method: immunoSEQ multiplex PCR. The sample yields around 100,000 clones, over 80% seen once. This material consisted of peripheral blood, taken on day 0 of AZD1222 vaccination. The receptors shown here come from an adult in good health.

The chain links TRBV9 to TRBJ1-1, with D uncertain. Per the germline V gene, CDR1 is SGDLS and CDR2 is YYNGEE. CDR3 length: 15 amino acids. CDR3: CAQPKGYPMNTEAFF. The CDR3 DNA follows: TGTGCTCAGCCTAAGGGTTACCCAATGAACACTGAAGCTTTCTTT.

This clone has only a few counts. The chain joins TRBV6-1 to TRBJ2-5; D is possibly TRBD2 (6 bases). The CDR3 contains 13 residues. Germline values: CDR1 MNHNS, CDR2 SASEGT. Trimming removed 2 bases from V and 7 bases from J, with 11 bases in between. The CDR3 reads CASSESGLGTQYF. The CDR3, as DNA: TGTGCCAGCAGTGAAAGCGGGTTGGGGACCCAGTACTTC.

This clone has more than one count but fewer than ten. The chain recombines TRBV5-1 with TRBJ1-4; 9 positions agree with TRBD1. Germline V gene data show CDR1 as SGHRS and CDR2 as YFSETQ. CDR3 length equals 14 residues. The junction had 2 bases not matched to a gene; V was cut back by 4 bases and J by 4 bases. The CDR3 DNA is TGCGCCAGCAGCCCGGGACAGGGTAATGAAAAACTGTTTTTT. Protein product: CASSPGQGNEKLFF.

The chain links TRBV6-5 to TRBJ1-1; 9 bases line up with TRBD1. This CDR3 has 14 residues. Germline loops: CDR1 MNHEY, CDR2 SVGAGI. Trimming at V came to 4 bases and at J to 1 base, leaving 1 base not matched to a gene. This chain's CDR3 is CASSWGQGNTEAFF. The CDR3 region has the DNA TGTGCCAGCAGTTGGGGACAGGGGAACACTGAAGCTTTCTTT.

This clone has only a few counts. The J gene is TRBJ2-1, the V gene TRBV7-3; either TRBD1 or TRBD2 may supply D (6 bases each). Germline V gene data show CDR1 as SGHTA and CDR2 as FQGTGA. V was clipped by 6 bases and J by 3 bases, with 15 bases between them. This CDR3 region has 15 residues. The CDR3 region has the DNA TGTGCCAGCAGTATCGGGGGCGCTTACTACAATGAGCAGTTCTTC. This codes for CASSIGGAYYNEQFF. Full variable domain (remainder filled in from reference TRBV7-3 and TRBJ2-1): GAGVSQTPSNKVTEKGKYVELRCDPISGHTALYWYRQSLGQGPEFLIYFQGTGAADDSGLPNDRFFAVRPEGSVSTLKIQRTERGDSAVYLCASSIGGAYYNEQFFGPGTRLTVL.

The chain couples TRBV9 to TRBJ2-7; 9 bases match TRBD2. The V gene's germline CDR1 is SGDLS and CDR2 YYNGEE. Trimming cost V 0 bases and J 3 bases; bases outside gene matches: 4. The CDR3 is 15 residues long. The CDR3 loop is CASSVGSGSVYEQYF. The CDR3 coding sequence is TGTGCCAGCAGCGTAGGTAGCGGGAGTGTCTACGAGCAGTACTTC.

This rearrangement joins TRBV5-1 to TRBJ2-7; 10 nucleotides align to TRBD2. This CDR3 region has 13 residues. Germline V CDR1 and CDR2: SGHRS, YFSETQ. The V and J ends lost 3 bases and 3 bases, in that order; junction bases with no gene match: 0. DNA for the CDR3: TGCGCCAGCAGCTGGACTAGCGGCTACGAGCAGTACTTC. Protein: CASSWTSGYEQYF.

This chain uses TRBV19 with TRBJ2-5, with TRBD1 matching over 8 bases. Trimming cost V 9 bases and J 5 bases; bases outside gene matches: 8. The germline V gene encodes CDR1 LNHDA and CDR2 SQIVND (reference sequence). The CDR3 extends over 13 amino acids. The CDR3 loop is CASSTGDGETQYF. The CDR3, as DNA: TGTGCCAGCTCGACAGGGGATGGGGAGACCCAGTACTTC.

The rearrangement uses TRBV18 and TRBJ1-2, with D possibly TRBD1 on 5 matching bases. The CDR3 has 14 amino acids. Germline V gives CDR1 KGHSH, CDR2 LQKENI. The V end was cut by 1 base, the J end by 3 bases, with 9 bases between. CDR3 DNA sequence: TGTGCCAGCTCACCACTGGAAGGGGACTATGGCTACACCTTC. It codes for CASSPLEGDYGYTF. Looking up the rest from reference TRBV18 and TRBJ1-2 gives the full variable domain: NAGVMQNPRHLVRRRGQEARLRCSPMKGHSHVYWYRQLPEEGLKFMVYLQKENIIDESGMPKERFSAEFPKEGPSILRIQQVVRGDSAAYFCASSPLEGDYGYTFGSGTRLTVV.

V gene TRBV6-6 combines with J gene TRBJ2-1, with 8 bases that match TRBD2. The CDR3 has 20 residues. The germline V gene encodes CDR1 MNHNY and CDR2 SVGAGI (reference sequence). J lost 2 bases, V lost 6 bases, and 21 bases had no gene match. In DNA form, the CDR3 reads TGTGCCAGCAGCGCCCCTCGTGTGAGCGCGGGGGGACCTACCTACAATGAGCAGTTCTTC. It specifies CASSAPRVSAGGPTYNEQFF.

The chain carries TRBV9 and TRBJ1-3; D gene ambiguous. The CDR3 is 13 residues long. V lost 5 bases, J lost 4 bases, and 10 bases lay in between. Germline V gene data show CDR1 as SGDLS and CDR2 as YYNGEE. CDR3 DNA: TGTGCCAGCAGTTCAGCGTTGGGAAACACCATATATTTT. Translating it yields CASSSALGNTIYF.

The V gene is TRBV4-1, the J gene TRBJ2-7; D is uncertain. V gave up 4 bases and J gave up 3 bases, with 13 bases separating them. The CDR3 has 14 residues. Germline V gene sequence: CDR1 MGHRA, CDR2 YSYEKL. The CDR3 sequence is CASSPVSADYEQYF. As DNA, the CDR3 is TGCGCCAGCAGCCCAGTCTCAGCTGACTACGAGCAGTACTTC.

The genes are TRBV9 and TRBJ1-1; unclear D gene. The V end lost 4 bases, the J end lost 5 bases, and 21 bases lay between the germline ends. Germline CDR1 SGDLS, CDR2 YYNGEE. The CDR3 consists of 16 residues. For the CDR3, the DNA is TGTGCCAGCAGCTCAGGTGCAGATTTGGGTTCGACTGAAGCTTTCTTT. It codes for CASSSGADLGSTEAFF.

This CDR3 reads CASSKAGTGLYEQYF. In nucleotides, the CDR3 is TGTGCCAGTAGTAAGGCCGGGACAGGGCTGTACGAGCAGTACTTC. The chain combines TRBV19 with TRBJ2-7; 9 bases line up with TRBD1. This CDR3 has 15 residues. Looked up from germline, CDR1 is LNHDA and CDR2 is SQIVND (reference sequence). V lost 4 bases and J lost 4; bases outside the gene matches: 8.

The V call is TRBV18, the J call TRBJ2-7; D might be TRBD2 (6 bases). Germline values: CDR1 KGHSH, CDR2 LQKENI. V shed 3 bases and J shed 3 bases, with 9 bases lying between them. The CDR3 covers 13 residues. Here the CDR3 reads CASSPWGDYEQYF. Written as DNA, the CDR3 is TGTGCCAGCTCACCCTGGGGGGACTACGAGCAGTACTTC.

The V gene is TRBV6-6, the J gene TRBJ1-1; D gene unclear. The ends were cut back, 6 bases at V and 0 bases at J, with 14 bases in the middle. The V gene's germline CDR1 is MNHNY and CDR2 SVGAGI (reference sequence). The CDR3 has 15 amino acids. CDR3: CASSSHAGVNTEAFF. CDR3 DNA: TGTGCCAGCAGCTCGCACGCCGGGGTGAACACTGAAGCTTTCTTT.

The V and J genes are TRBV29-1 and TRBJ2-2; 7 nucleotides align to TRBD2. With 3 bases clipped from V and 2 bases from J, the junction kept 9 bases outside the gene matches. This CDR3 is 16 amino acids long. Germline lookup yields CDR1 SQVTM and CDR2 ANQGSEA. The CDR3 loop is CSVELWGGPNTGELFF. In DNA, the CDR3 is TGCAGCGTTGAGCTGTGGGGAGGGCCTAACACCGGGGAGCTGTTTTTT.

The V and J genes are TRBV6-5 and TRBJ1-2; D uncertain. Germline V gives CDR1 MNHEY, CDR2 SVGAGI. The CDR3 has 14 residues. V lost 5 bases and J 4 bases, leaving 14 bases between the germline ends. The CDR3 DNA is TGTGCCAGCAGTCGACGGGAGGAAAGCTATGGCTACACCTTC. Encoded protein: CASSRREESYGYTF.

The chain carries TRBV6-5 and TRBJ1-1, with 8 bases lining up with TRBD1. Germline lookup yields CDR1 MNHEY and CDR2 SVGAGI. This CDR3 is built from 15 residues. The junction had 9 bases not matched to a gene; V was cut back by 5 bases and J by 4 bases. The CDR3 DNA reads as TGTGCCAGCAGTCTCGACAGGGGTATTGGCACTGAAGCTTTCTTT. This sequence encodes CASSLDRGIGTEAFF.

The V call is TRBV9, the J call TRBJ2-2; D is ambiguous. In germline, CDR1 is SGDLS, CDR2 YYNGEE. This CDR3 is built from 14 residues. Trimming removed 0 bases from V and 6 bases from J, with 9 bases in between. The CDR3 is CASSVGGTAGELFF. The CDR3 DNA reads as TGTGCCAGCAGCGTAGGGGGAACAGCCGGGGAGCTGTTTTTT.

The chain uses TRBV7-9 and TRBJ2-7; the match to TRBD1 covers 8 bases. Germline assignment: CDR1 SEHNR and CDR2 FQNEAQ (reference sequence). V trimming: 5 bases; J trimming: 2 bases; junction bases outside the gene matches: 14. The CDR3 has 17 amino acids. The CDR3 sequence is CASSIKYGTGRAYEQYF. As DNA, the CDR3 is TGTGCCAGCAGCATCAAATACGGGACAGGTCGTGCCTACGAGCAGTACTTC.

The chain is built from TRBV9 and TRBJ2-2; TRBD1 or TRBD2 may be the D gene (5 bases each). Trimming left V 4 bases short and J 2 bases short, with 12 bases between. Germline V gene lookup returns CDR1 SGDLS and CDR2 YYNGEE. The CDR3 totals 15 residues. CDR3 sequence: CASSLTRDNTGELFF. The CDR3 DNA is TGTGCCAGCAGCCTGACCAGGGACAACACCGGGGAGCTGTTTTTT.

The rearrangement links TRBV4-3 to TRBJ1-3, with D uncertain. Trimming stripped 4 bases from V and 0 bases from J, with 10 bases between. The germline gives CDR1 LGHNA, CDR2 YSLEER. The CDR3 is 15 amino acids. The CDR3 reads CASSLRLYSGNTIYF. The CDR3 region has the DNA TGCGCCAGCAGCCTCCGTCTTTACTCTGGAAACACCATATATTTT.

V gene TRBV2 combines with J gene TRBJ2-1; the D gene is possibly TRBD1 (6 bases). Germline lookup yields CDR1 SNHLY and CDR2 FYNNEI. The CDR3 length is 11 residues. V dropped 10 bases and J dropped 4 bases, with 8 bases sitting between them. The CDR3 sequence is CATGQYNEQFF. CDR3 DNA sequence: TGTGCCACTGGACAGTACAATGAGCAGTTCTTC.

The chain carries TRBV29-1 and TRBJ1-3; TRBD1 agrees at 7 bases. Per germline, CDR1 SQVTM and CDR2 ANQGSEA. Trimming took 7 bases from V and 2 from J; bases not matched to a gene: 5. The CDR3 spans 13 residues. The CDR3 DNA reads TGCAGCGCAACCGGACAGGCTGGAAACACCATATATTTT. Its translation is CSATGQAGNTIYF.

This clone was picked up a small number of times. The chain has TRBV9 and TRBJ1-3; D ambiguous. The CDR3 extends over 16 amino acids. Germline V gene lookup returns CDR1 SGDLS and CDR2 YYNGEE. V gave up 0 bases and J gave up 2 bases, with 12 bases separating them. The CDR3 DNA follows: TGTGCCAGCAGCGTAGCGGTGGGTGAAGCTGGAAACACCATATATTTT. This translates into CASSVAVGEAGNTIYF.

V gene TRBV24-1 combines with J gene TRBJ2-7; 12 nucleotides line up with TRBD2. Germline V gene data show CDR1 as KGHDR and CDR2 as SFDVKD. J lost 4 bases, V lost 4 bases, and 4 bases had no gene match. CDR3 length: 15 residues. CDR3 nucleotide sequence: TGTGCCACCAGTGACCCGACTAGCGGGGGTTACGAGCAGTACTTC. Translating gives CATSDPTSGGYEQYF.

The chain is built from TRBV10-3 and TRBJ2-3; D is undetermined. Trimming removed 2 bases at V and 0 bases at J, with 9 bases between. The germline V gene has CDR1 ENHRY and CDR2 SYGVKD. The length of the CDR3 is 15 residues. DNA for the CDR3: TGTGCCATCAGTGAGCGGCAAGGGAGCACAGATACGCAGTATTTT. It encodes CAISERQGSTDTQYF.